This TCR beta chain was obtained from a study of human T cells and chemical hapten exposure. As for the study in general: Affected patients, primarily female, had alopecia areata, totalis or universalis.

This CDR3 is 12 amino acids long. Trimming removed 6 bases from V and 8 bases from J; junction bases left unmatched: 4. Time point denoted: patch test 1, 2 weeks after DPC sensitization. Treatment specified: therapeutic diphenylcyclopropenone sensitization with weekly scalp DPC. Per the authors' pipeline: Sample TCR totals centred on a median of around 100,000, ranging about 20,000 to 700,000. Each CDR3 protein is one row after TCRdb ran MiXCR on the RACE reads. Here the V and J calls rest on TCRdb's processing, not on the authors' analysis. Among about 360,000 distinct CDR3 sequences, approximately 4.4% were seen once, and the ten largest hold 2% to 2.5%.

This chain uses TRBV12-3 or TRBV12-4 with TRBJ2-1, with 7 bases that match TRBD1. Material: whole blood, obtained in connection with sensitization to the hapten diphenylcyclopropenone (DPC). The TCR was taken from a woman between 45 and 60 years old with alopecia areata. Some clones in this sample may be carry-over from other donors' samples. For the CDR3, the DNA is TGTGCCAGCAGCCTGACAGGGTATGAGCAGTTCTTC. Encoded protein: CASSLTGYEQFF.